This T cell receptor (beta chain) was found in a study of beta chain features in type 1 diabetes. This CDR3 has 15 amino acids. Germline V CDR1 and CDR2: MRHNA, SNTAGT. V trimming: 6 bases; J trimming: 4 bases; junction bases outside the gene matches: 8. Investigators reverse transcribed all isolated RNA, so they sequenced expressed TCRB transcripts. Assay: immunoSEQ multiplex PCR; the TCRdb copy retains only in-frame clones and omits some. This table holds a few hundred thousand clones, around 10% found once. A few counts support this clone. The antigen is undetermined. Study outcomes and limitations: Equally in patients and controls, shorter templates might have been favored by PCR. The study found moderately but significantly shorter TCRB CDR3s in all four CD4+ subsets of Type 1 diabetes patients. TCRB repertoires of naive, central memory and Treg cells appeared more similar among patients than among healthy donors.

The TCR originated in a young man with type 1 diabetes. This chain uses TRBV6-4 with TRBJ2-2, with 7 nucleotides matching TRBD1. Input material: central memory CD4+ T cells from blood. CDR3 coding DNA: TGTGCCAGCAGCCCGGACAGGTTGGGCACCGGGGAGCTGTTTTTT. Protein: CASSPDRLGTGELFF.